The sequence of this T cell receptor (beta chain) was determined in a study of shared clonotypes between healthy human individuals. Sequencing used immunoSEQ multiplex PCR; TCRdb keeps in-frame clones, though not all of them. The sample lists roughly 2.4 million clones, about 94% seen once, with roughly 0.13% in the top ten. The specimen sequenced was naive CD4+ T cells sorted from blood. Subset noted: CD45RA+ positively selected. The source of this sequence is a man aged 18 to 29 in good health.

The CDR3, as DNA: TGCAGCGTGGGGGACAACCCTGAAAAACTGTTTTTT. This encodes CSVGDNPEKLFF. The chain combines TRBV29-1 with TRBJ1-4; weak D call: TRBD1 (6 bases). The V gene's germline CDR1 is SQVTM and CDR2 ANQGSEA. The CDR3 extends over 12 amino acids. V was clipped by 6 bases and J by 7 bases, with 12 bases between them.